This entry describes one T cell receptor (beta chain). Its antigen is currently unknown. The primer mix had 60 Vbeta and 13 Jbeta primers. Some clones are missing from TCRdb's copy, which holds only in-frame ones; the method was immunoSEQ multiplex PCR. In the table there are about 150,000 clones, 70% to 80% of which are singletons. Losses at the gene ends were 3 bases for V and 11 bases for J; bases not matched to a gene: 4. CDR3 length equals 13 residues. The germline gives CDR1 GTSNPN, CDR2 SVGIG (reference sequence). The sample originates from a study of cytomegalovirus exposure and HLA in healthy donors. Turning to the study itself: Approximately 180 million T cells yielded more than 95 million unique TCR beta sequences, as an earlier analysis found. Findings and caveats of the study: Apparent HLA restriction characterized most CMV-associated TCR beta chains in a later analysis. Most TCR sequences were uncommon, yet certain public TCRs appeared in many donors. Most of the TCR beta V segments (in an earlier analysis) were productive either about 87% or about 30% of the time.

The source is a woman aged 55-70 years in good health and CMV-seropositive. V is TRBV30 and J is TRBJ1-6; TRBD1 matches 10 bases. Material: PBMCs. The CDR3 nucleotides are TGTGCCTGGAGGGGACAGGGGCTTGCACCCCTCCACTTT. It translates to CAWRGQGLAPLHF.